This T cell receptor (beta chain) was sequenced for a study of cytotoxic CD8 clonotypes in ibrutinib-treated CLL. Trimming removed 2 bases at V and 3 bases at J, with 9 bases between. The CDR3 spans 13 residues. Germline CDR1 GTSNPN, CDR2 SVGIG (reference sequence). Here immunoSEQ multiplex PCR was the method, and the copy in TCRdb shows in-frame clones only, minus some. The data show approximately 90,000 clones, with over 60% seen just once and about 22% held by the top ten. This clone was observed at least ten times. V and J are TRBV30 and TRBJ2-3; possible D gene TRBD1, 6 bases. The starting material was PBMCs, obtained after 24 months of ibrutinib treatment. This receptor was taken from a human donor with chronic lymphocytic leukemia. In DNA, the CDR3 is TGTGCCTGGAGTAGTACAGGGACAGATACGCAGTATTTT. Protein sequence: CAWSSTGTDTQYF.